This TCR beta chain was obtained from a study of shared clonotypes between healthy human individuals (TCRdb year 2020). As for the study more broadly: Three men and a couple of women, aged 18 to 49 years, made up the cohort. For each donor, three plates each were used for CD4 naive and CD4 memory, two plates were used for CD8 naive, and one plate was used for CD8 memory. Blood TCR repertoires of four to six healthy adults were deeply sequenced to estimate repertoire size and the extent of clonotype sharing between individuals. To increase sequencing depth and limit assay-specific biases, different laboratories used diverse techniques to prepare libraries and sequence TCR repertoires. Between about 0.9 and 10 billion PBMCs per donor were obtained by leukapheresis. What the study reported, not specific to this receptor: Larger estimated clonotype richness was generally found for naive subsets than for memory subsets. Even with the large sequencing depth, rarefaction of the sorted-subset datasets indicated that sequencing was incomplete. Sharing across a handful of donors was observed for approximately 5% of naive CD4, 3.5% of naive CD8, about 2.5% of memory CD4, and around 0.4% of memory CD8 clonotypes. Compared with non-shared clonotypes, clonotypes shared by all four sorted-subset donors had higher generation probabilities. Based on pairwise subsampling, the degree of clonotype sharing among donors was expected to be affected by sequencing depth. Sampling was restricted to blood, and TCR repertoires in tissue are likely to differ from TCR repertoires in blood. Because the study included only a small number of donors, the genetic and exposure-history diversity represented was limited.

A remark on this clone: Its antigen remains unidentified. Base qualities are not at hand, and no much larger clone is one base apart.

V drops 4 bases and J drops 2 bases, leaving 12 bases in between. CDR1 is given as SEHNR and CDR2 as FQNEAQ, both from the germline V gene (reference sequence). Reading from cysteine to phenylalanine, the CDR3 counts 15 amino acids. The sequence is cut down to CDR3 DNA, 45 bases in frame from base 1. Using the deep immunoSEQ assay, TCR CDR3 regions were amplified from genomic DNA by multiplex PCR. Extracted genomic DNA from each cell subset was spread evenly across all wells of several immunoSEQ 96-well plates, with each plate serving as a replicate. For sorted subsets, about 0.2 ug genomic DNA, equal to tens of thousands of T cell genomes, was loaded into each replicate PCR. Purified libraries were measured with a Qubit 3.0 fluorometer, size-checked on a Bioanalyzer 2100, and measured again with the KAPA Library Quantification kit. A separate single-read 150-cycle Illumina NextSeq 550 flow cell was used to sequence each immunoSEQ 96-well plate. Turning to the authors' computational methods: Because the immunoSEQ output included only junctional sequences and no quality scores, the filtering could not be the same as the filtering used for full-length reads. To assign V/J genes and CDR3, sequences were annotated using PyIR, a Python wrapper for IgBLAST v1.9, with IMGT germline references. Reads were removed for weak V/J assignments (E-value above 1e-6), missing CDR3, stop codons, out-of-frame junctions, or ambiguous translated residues. V3J clonotypes were defined by identical inferred V gene, J gene, and CDR3 amino acid sequence. Percentage overlap between repertoires was calculated by dividing the number of shared unique clonotypes by the size of the smaller repertoire. Repertoire richness was assessed with RTK rarefaction, the Chao1 estimator, and Recon v2.1 estimates of unobserved clonotypes. For all TCRbeta clonotypes obtained by the gDNA method from a few donors, generation probabilities were computed with OLGA. TCRdb mirrors the immuneACCESS table, restricted to in-frame sequences. Some clones are absent from its copies; in checked studies, under half trace to an unresolved V gene, and the reason for the others is unknown. The DNA was the basis for D and trimming; V, J and clone size are from that table. Recorded for this sample are around 1.9 million clones; just over 90% of them occurred a single time. Roughly 1.7% of the sample belongs to the ten largest clones.

CD8 naive samples were CD45RO-negative cells positively selected for CCR7, giving a CD45RA+CCR7+ population that excluded TemRA cells. The donors were healthy, HIV-negative adults with no recently reported acute infections or vaccinations. Only Caucasian adults living in Nashville, Tennessee, USA were represented among the donors. After blood collection by leukapheresis, PBMCs were isolated using Ficoll-Histopaque density gradient centrifugation and then cryopreserved in the vapor phase of liquid nitrogen. Purity and quantity of every magnetically sorted T cell population were checked by analytical flow cytometry. From each sorted fraction, genomic DNA was isolated and quantified by UV absorbance on a Nanodrop 2000c.

The source material was naive CD8+ T cells from PBMCs. The cell subset or site label on this specimen signifies: CD45RA+CCR7+. The sequence is built from TRBV7-9 and TRBJ2-1; the D gene is unclear. This sequence originates from a man younger than 35 in good health. Some clones in this sample may be carry-over from other donors' samples. Read as DNA, the sequence is TGTGCCAGCAGCTCCCGGGCGGTTACCTACAATGAGCAGTTCTTC. The resulting protein is CASSSRAVTYNEQFF.